This T cell receptor (beta chain) was retrieved from a study of early T cells in non-severe SARS-CoV-2 infection. General study points: CD4 and private specificities were missed by VDJdb matching, which favored anti-spike CD8 responses.

TCRdb called the 5' RACE reads again in MiXCR, with one record for every CDR3 protein. The table shows over 55,000 distinct CDR3 sequences, with roughly 9.7% occurring only once. CDR1 is LGHDT and CDR2 is YNNKEL in the germline V gene (reference sequence). This CDR3 contains 18 residues. V was cut by 3 bases and J by 5 bases, with 23 bases left in between. This clonotype was counted many times. The antigen remains undetermined. The TCR sequence derives from an adult who was a healthcare worker with PCR-confirmed SARS-CoV-2 infection or an uninfected control (not recorded which). The source material was whole blood. The chain is built from TRBV3-1 and TRBJ1-5; no reliable D call. The CDR3 loop is CASSHSYIWKDCDQPQHF. The CDR3 DNA sequence: TGTGCCAGCAGCCACTCCTACATATGGAAGGATTGTGATCAGCCCCAGCATTTT.